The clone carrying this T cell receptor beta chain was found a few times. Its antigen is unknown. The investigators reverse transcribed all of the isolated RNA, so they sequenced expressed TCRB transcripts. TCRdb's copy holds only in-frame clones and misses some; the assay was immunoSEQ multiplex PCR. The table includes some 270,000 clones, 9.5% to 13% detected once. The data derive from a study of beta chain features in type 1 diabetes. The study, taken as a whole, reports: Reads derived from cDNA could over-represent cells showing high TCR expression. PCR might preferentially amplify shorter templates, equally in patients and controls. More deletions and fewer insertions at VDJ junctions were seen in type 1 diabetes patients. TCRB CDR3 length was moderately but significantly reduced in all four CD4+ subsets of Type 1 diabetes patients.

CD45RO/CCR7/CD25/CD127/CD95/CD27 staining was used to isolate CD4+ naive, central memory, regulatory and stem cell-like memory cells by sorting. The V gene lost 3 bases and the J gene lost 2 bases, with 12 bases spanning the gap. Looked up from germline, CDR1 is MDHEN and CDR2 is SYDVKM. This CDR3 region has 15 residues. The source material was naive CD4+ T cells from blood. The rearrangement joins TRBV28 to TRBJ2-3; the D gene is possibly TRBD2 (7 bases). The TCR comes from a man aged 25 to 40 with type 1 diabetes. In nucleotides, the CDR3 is TGTGCCAGCAGTTTTGGGGGGGGCCTCACAGATACGCAGTATTTT. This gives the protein CASSFGGGLTDTQYF.